Listed below are T cell receptor beta chains from one sample, sequenced in a study of blood T cell repertoires in COVID-19. The protocol was immunoSEQ multiplex PCR, while the TCRdb copy is restricted to in-frame clones and leaves out a portion. Among about 270,000 clones listed, roughly nine tenths were seen once. Specimen: PBMCs or T cells enriched from blood (not recorded which). These receptors came from a woman between 18 and 30 years old who had recovered from COVID-19. The CDR3 runs from the conserved cysteine through the conserved F or W. A D gene is named only where the DNA matches it firmly. Clone size appears in some rows only: once, few, many, or a class for an expanded clone.

>NA|NA|TRBV5-1|TRBJ2-1
CASSLGGNRLGYNEQFF
TGCGCCAGCAGCTTAGGGGGTAACCGGCTGGGATACAATGAGCAGTTCTTC
>NA|TRBD1|TRBV7-8|TRBJ2-7
CASSLGGTAYEQYF
TGTGCCAGCAGCTTAGGAGGGACAGCCTACGAGCAGTACTTC
>NA|NA|TRBV5-8|TRBJ1-5
CASSPLQGWGQPQHF
TGTGCCAGCAGCCCCTTACAGGGATGGGGTCAGCCCCAGCATTTT
>once|TRBD1|TRBV5-1|TRBJ1-1
CASRPGRRQGSNTEAFF
TGCGCCAGCCGACCAGGACGGAGACAGGGGTCGAACACTGAAGCTTTCTTT
>NA|TRBD2|TRBV19|TRBJ2-1
CASSMGSGGTPYNEQFF
TGTGCCAGTAGTATGGGGAGCGGGGGGACCCCCTACAATGAGCAGTTCTTC
>NA|NA|TRBV18|TRBJ1-3
CASSPGTGGSAGNTIYF
TGTGCCAGCTCACCAGGGACCGGGGGATCGGCTGGAAACACCATATATTTT
>NA|NA|TRBV7-2|TRBJ2-5
CASSPQGLGETQYF
TGTGCCAGCAGTCCACAGGGTCTAGGTGAGACCCAGTACTTC
>NA|TRBD1|TRBV3-1/TRBV3-2|TRBJ2-7
CASSGRLGQGSSYEQYF
TGTGCCAGCAGCGGACGCCTGGGACAGGGGAGCTCCTACGAGCAGTACTTC
>NA|TRBD1|TRBV3-1/TRBV3-2|TRBJ2-2
CASSQAGQSGELFF
TGTGCCAGCAGCCAAGCGGGACAGTCCGGGGAGCTGTTTTTT
>NA|TRBD2|TRBV27|TRBJ2-1
CASSLGLAAMSSYNEQFF
TGTGCCAGCAGCCTTGGACTAGCGGCAATGAGCTCCTACAATGAGCAGTTCTTC
>NA|TRBD2|TRBV4-1|TRBJ2-3
CASSHRGTSGDTDTQYF
TGCGCCAGCAGCCATAGGGGGACTAGCGGGGACACAGATACGCAGTATTTT
>NA|TRBD1|TRBV5-1|TRBJ1-1
CASSFRGTEAFF
TGCGCCAGCAGCTTCAGGGGGACTGAAGCTTTCTTT
>few|NA|TRBV2|TRBJ1-6
CASTERAGENSPLHF
TGTGCCAGCACGGAACGCGCAGGGGAAAATTCACCCCTCCACTTT
>NA|NA|TRBV19|TRBJ1-2
CASTPSEGGYGYTF
TGTGCCAGTACCCCAAGTGAGGGAGGCTATGGCTACACCTTC
>NA|TRBD2|TRBV2|TRBJ2-3
CASSGTSGGASTDTQYF
TGTGCCAGCAGCGGGACTAGCGGGGGGGCCAGCACAGATACGCAGTATTTT
>NA|NA|TRBV5-1|TRBJ2-3
CASSLEASAGTDTQYF
TGCGCCAGCAGCTTGGAGGCTAGCGCGGGCACAGATACGCAGTATTTT
>NA|NA|TRBV27|TRBJ1-1
CASSLAQGSFTEAFF
TGTGCCAGCAGTTTGGCTCAGGGAAGCTTCACTGAAGCTTTCTTT
>NA|NA|TRBV5-1|TRBJ2-3
CASSSWTGGADTQYF
TGCGCCAGCAGCTCCTGGACAGGAGGGGCAGATACGCAGTATTTT
>NA|TRBD1|TRBV2|TRBJ1-5
CASSESRQGAGNQPQHF
TGTGCCAGCAGTGAATCCCGACAGGGGGCCGGCAATCAGCCCCAGCATTTT
>NA|NA|TRBV6-5|TRBJ1-5
CASSSWGQGVGQPQHF
TGTGCCAGCAGTTCCTGGGGTCAGGGCGTGGGTCAGCCCCAGCATTTT
>NA|TRBD1|TRBV7-9|TRBJ1-4
CASSSRDRAAEKLFF
TGTGCCAGCAGCTCCCGGGACAGGGCAGCTGAAAAACTGTTTTTT
>NA|NA|TRBV25-1|TRBJ1-1
CASSEAVGQEAFF
TGTGCCAGCAGTGAGGCTGTAGGACAGGAAGCTTTCTTT
>NA|NA|TRBV7-3|TRBJ2-2
CASSLIRTGELFF
TGTGCCAGCAGCTTAATCCGGACCGGGGAGCTGTTTTTT
>NA|TRBD1|TRBV7-9|TRBJ2-1
CASTRTGNDYNEQFF
TGTGCCAGCACCCGGACAGGGAATGACTACAATGAGCAGTTCTTC
>NA|NA|TRBV5-1|TRBJ2-7
CASSYEPLSSYEQYF
TGCGCCAGCAGCTACGAGCCCCTTAGCTCCTACGAGCAGTACTTC
>NA|TRBD2|TRBV7-8|TRBJ2-1
CASSLDPGGYYNEQFF
TGTGCCAGCAGCTTAGATCCGGGGGGGTACTACAATGAGCAGTTCTTC
>NA|NA|TRBV28|TRBJ1-2
CASSLGGANYGYTF
TGTGCCAGCAGTTTAGGCGGCGCTAACTATGGCTACACCTTC
>once|NA|TRBV10-1|TRBJ2-5
CASSARGSAETQYF
TGCGCCAGCAGTGCCCGAGGATCGGCAGAGACCCAGTACTTC
>NA|TRBD1|TRBV4-1|TRBJ2-7
CASSQVPGQVSYEQYF
TGCGCCAGCAGCCAAGTTCCGGGACAGGTCTCCTACGAGCAGTACTTC
>NA|NA|TRBV20-1|TRBJ2-3
CSVSGADTQYF
TGCAGTGTTTCAGGGGCAGATACGCAGTATTTT
>NA|TRBD1|TRBV10-2|TRBJ1-1
CASNSAGQGAMEAFF
TGCGCCAGCAACTCCGCGGGACAGGGGGCTATGGAAGCTTTCTTT
>NA|NA|TRBV5-1|TRBJ2-5
CASSLNSIGTQETQYF
TGCGCCAGCAGCTTAAACTCGATTGGGACACAAGAGACCCAGTACTTC
>NA|TRBD1|TRBV18|TRBJ1-6
CASSRGTGEGNSPLHF
TGTGCCAGCTCCCGAGGGACAGGGGAAGGTAATTCACCCCTCCACTTT
>once|TRBD1|TRBV6-5|TRBJ1-2
CASSRTGENGYTF
TGTGCCAGCAGTCGGACAGGGGAAAATGGCTACACCTTC
>once|NA|TRBV29-1|TRBJ1-2
CSVEVGGVGYTF
TGCAGCGTTGAGGTTGGGGGCGTGGGCTACACCTTC
>NA|NA|TRBV5-1|TRBJ2-1
CASSLAGDPNYNEQFF
TGCGCCAGCAGCTTGGCGGGTGACCCGAATTACAATGAGCAGTTCTTC
>NA|NA|TRBV3-1/TRBV3-2|TRBJ2-7
CASSPREVSAYEQYF
TGTGCCAGCAGCCCCCGGGAAGTCTCTGCCTACGAGCAGTACTTC
>NA|TRBD1|TRBV7-9|TRBJ1-1
CASSFYRGTNTEAFF
TGTGCCAGCAGCTTCTACAGGGGGACGAACACTGAAGCTTTCTTT
>few|TRBD1|TRBV24-1|TRBJ2-1
CATSAEPGQGAYNEQFF
TGTGCCACCAGTGCCGAGCCGGGACAGGGGGCGTACAATGAGCAGTTCTTC
>NA|TRBD1|TRBV12-5|TRBJ1-1
CASGLDRGEAFF
TGTGCTAGTGGTTTAGACAGGGGAGAAGCTTTCTTT
>NA|TRBD1|TRBV3-1/TRBV3-2|TRBJ2-3
CASSQLVEQGANTQYF
TGTGCCAGCAGCCAACTCGTAGAACAGGGGGCGAATACGCAGTATTTT